Sequencing of this TCR beta chain was carried out in a study of CD8+ T cells in alopecia areata (dated by TCRdb to 2017 to 2018). Looking at the study overall: Treated patients were enrolled in an open-label pilot trial of oral tofacitinib, 5 to 10 mg twice daily, for moderate-to-severe alopecia areata. In both human patients and the C3H/HeJ mouse model, the study applied high-throughput TCRbeta sequencing to look at T cell clonal expansion in alopecia areata. Clonality in the scalp was compared among normal scalp (n=4), patchy alopecia areata scalp (n=8), and alopecia totalis/universalis scalp (n=8). RNA was obtained with the PAXgene miRNA kit for fixed scalp, the miRNeasy kit for PBMCs, and the RNeasy kit for mouse skin. On the human side, TCRbeta sequencing was run on scalp tissue and on sorted CD4+ and CD8+ peripheral blood T cells from healthy controls and from alopecia areata patients with either patchy or totalis/universalis disease. Tofacitinib-treated patients had biopsies at baseline and at 4 and 24 weeks of treatment, with a later scalp biopsy in several patients. immunoSEQ multiplex PCR using 35 Vbeta forward primers and 13 Jbeta reverse primers was used to amplify TCRbeta CDR3 regions. Patients stayed on tofacitinib for 6 to 18 months and then had 6 months of follow-up off drug so that delayed response and recurrence could be assessed. Results and caveats for the whole study, not just this receptor: Higher clonality and more expanded CD8+ clones were observed in lesional scalp than in normal scalp, particularly in alopecia totalis/universalis, a finding suggestive of antigenic drive. Resident alphabeta T cells in normal human skin are also sequenced, complicating scalp TCR repertoire analysis, unlike mouse skin dominated by gammadelta T cells. Shared TCR sequences between patients were less evident than in mice, which may be partly attributable to HLA diversity in the patient population.

The time point label, read with the paper, signifies: baseline before oral tofacitinib. Lesional scalp punch biopsies and peripheral blood were collected from alopecia areata patients. PBMCs were separated by density centrifugation and stained for CD3, CD4 and CD8, after which CD4+ and CD8+ T cells were sorted on a FACSAria. Concerning this clone: The specificity of this receptor is unknown. Within one base of it there is no much larger clone, and no base qualities were kept.

The library was obtained by the immunoSEQ multiplex PCR assay. RNA was extracted from all samples and reverse transcribed into cDNA as template for TCR sequencing. SuperScript III was used to make first-strand cDNA, primed with a 2:1 mix of oligo-dT and random hexamers. A synthetic immune receptor repertoire was used to assess amplification bias, and residual bias was removed computationally. Processing in the source paper ran as follows. After raw reads were preprocessed to remove errors, the CDR3 was defined following IMGT conventions as running from the conserved cysteine to phenylalanine. Clonality was computed by normalizing Shannon entropy by log2 of the number of productive unique TCRs and subtracting the result from 1. CD4 or CD8 identity of scalp clones was inferred by cross-referencing scalp TCRbeta sequences with sorted blood CD4 and CD8 repertoires. The table comes from immuneACCESS by way of TCRdb, which keeps in-frame sequences with V and J called. Part of the clones is missing from these tables; in studies checked, under half for an unresolved V gene and the rest for unknown reasons. For V, J and clone size, that table is used; D and trimming come from the DNA. Within this sample are over 150,000 clones, with just under 60% of them counted one time only. The ten largest clones add up to under 15% of the sample.

The material sequenced was CD4+ T cells sorted from blood, taken at week 0. The clonotype comes from a human donor with alopecia areata.

CDR3 region: CSVCEAGQGSYNEQFF. In nucleotide form, the sequence is TGCAGCGTTTGTGAGGCTGGACAGGGCTCCTACAATGAGCAGTTCTTC. The chain is assembled from TRBV29-1 and TRBJ2-1; 8 bases in the middle match TRBD1. The CDR3 runs 16 amino acids, cysteine and phenylalanine included. This entry keeps only the CDR3 DNA: 48 bases, framed from base 1. The junction shows trimming of 5 bases on V and 0 bases on J, and the gene matches do not reach 9 bases of it. The germline V gene gives CDR1 as SQVTM and CDR2 as ANQGSEA.